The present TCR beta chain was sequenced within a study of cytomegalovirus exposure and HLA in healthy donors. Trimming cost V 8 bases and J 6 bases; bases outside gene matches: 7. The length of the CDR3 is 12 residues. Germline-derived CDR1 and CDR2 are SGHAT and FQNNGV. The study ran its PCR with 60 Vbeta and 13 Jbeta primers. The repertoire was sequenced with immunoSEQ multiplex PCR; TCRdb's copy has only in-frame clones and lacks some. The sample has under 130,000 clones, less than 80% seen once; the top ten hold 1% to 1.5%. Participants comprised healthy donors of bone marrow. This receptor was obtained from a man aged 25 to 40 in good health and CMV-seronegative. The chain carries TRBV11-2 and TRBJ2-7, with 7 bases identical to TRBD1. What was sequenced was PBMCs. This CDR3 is CASPSNRGEQYF. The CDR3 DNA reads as TGTGCCAGCCCCTCCAACAGGGGCGAGCAGTACTTC.